Listed here is a single T cell receptor beta chain. The antigen is undetermined. The record originates from a study of OX40 agonist ivuxolimab in advanced cancers. Study conclusions and caveats: Expanded clones belonging to CD8+ T cells outnumbered, on average, those of CD4+. CD4+ and CD8+ T cells in blood underwent clonal expansion by week 6 at 0.1 to 3.0 mg/kg.

Excluded were patients having autoimmune disease history or systemic immunosuppression. The junction had 7 bases not matched to a gene; V was cut back by 8 bases and J by 5 bases. CDR1 is SNHLY, CDR2 FYNNEI, per germline. This CDR3 is built from 13 residues. Measured with immunoSEQ multiplex PCR; TCRdb has only the in-frame clones, and not every one. The sample lists over 100,000 clones; 75% to 90% were seen once. The sequencing used CD4+ or CD8+ T cells sorted from blood, collected in a trial of the OX40 agonist ivuxolimab. This clonotype was obtained from an adult with an advanced solid tumor such as melanoma, head and neck, liver or kidney cancer. This rearrangement joins TRBV2 to TRBJ1-1, with TRBD1 identical over 8 bases. CDR3 in DNA: TGTGCCAGCGGCCCAGGGGGCAGGACTGAAGCTTTCTTT. It encodes CASGPGGRTEAFF.